This T cell receptor beta chain was documented in a study of tumor-infiltrating lymphocytes in primary liver carcinoma. Study conclusions and caveats: Tumors and blood were compared for top-250-clone fraction, and tumors had the significantly higher value (p = 0.039).

CDR1 and CDR2 (germline): SGHKS, YYEKEE (reference sequence). The CDR3 is 17 amino acids. For blood RNA, unsorted whole blood served as the source, and germline DNA was extracted too. Before the surgical procedure, around 4 milliliters of peripheral blood were collected. Reverse transcription of roughly 480 ng total RNA with a constant-region primer produced TCR beta cDNA. Three nested multiplex PCR rounds, a slightly modified ARM-PCR, produced the libraries for TCR beta. The study ran its first two PCR rounds for approximately 10 cycles each, using TRBV1-TRBV30 forward primers and a C-beta reverse primer. Each CDR3 protein gets one entry after TCRdb re-called the multiplex PCR reads with MiXCR. Here the sample spans about 330,000 distinct CDR3 sequences, about 65% being singletons. About this clonotype itself: What it binds is unknown. This is likely a read error, given that the CDR3 carries no conserved phenylalanine or tryptophan at its end.

The V and J genes are TRBV5-5 and TRBJ2-2, with D possibly matching TRBD2 (6 bases). The sample consisted of peripheral blood. This receptor was identified in a middle-aged man with primary liver carcinoma and hepatitis B virus infection. CDR3 sequence: CASSPLAGSANTGELFS. The CDR3 nucleotides read TGTGCCAGCAGCCCATTGGCGGGAAGCGCGAACACCGGGGAACTGTTTTCT.